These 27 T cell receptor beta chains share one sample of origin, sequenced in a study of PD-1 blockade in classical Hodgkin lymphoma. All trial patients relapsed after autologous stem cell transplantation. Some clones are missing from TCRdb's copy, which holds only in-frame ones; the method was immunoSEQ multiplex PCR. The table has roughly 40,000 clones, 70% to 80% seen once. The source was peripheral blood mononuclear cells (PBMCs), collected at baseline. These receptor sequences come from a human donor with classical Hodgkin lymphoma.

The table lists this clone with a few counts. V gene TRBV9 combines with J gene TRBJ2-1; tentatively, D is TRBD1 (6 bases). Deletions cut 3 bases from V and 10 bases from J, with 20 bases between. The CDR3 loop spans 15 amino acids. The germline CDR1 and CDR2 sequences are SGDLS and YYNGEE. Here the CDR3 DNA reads TGTGCCAGCAGCGGATCCGCCACAGGGACGTGGGAGCAGTTCTTC. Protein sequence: CASSGSATGTWEQFF.

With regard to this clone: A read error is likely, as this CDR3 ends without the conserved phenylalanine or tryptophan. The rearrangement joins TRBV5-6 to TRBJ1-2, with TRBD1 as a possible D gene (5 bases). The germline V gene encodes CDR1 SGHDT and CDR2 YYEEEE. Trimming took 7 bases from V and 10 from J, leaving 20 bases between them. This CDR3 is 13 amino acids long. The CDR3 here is CASHLDSGTFYTL. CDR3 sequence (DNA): TGTGCCAGCCATCTAGACAGCGGAACCTTCTACACCCTC.

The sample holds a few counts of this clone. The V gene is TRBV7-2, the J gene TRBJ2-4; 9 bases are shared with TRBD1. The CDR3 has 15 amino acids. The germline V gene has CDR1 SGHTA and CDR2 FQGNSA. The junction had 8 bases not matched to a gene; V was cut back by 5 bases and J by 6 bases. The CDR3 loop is CASSPRGQGINIQYF. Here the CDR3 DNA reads TGTGCCAGCAGCCCCCGCGGACAGGGGATAAACATTCAGTACTTC.

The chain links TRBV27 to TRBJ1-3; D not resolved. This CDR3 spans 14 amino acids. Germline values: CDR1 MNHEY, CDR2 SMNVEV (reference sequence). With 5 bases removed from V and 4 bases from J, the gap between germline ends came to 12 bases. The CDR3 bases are TGTGCCAGCAGTAAAAAAACGGAAGGAAACACCATATATTTT. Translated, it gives CASSKKTEGNTIYF.

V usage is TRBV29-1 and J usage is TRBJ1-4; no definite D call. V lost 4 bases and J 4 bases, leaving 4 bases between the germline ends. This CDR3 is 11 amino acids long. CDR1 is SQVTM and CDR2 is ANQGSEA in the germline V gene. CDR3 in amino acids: CSVGSNEKLFF. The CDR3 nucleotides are TGCAGCGTTGGGAGTAATGAAAAACTGTTTTTT.

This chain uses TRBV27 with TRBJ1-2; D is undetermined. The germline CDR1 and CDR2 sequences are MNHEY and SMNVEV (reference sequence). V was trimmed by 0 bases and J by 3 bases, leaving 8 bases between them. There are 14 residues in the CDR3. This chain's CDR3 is CASSLSREYYGYTF. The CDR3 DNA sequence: TGTGCCAGCAGTTTATCTCGAGAATACTATGGCTACACCTTC.

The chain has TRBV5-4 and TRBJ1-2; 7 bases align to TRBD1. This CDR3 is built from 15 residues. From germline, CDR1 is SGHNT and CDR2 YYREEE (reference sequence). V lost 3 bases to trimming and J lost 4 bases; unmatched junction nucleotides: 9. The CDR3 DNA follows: TGTGCCAGCAGCTCGGGAACGGGACAGAGCTATGGCTACACCTTC. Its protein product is CASSSGTGQSYGYTF.

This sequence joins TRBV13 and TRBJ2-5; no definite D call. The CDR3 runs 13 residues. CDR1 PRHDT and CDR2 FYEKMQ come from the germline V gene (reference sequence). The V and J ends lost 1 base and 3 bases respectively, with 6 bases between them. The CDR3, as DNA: TGTGCCAGCAGCTTAGACGCGGAAGAGACCCAGTACTTC. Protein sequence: CASSLDAEETQYF.

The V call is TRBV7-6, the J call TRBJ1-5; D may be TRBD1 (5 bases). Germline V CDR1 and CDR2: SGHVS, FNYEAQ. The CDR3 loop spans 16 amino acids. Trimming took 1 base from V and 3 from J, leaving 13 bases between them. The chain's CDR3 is CASSLEGGTFNQPQHF. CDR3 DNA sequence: TGTGCCAGCAGCTTAGAAGGCGGGACCTTCAATCAGCCCCAGCATTTT. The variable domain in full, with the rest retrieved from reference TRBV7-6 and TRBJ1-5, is GAGVSQSPRYKVTKRGQDVALRCDPISGHVSLYWYRQALGQGPEFLTYFNYEAQQDKSGLPNDRFSAERPEGSISTLTIQRTEQRDSAMYRCASSLEGGTFNQPQHFGDGTRLSIL.

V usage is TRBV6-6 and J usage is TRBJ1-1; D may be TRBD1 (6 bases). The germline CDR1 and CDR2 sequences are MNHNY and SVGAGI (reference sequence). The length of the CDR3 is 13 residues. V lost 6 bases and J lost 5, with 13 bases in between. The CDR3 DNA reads TGTGCCAGCAGCACAGGGAAGGGGACTGAAGCTTTCTTT. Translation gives CASSTGKGTEAFF.

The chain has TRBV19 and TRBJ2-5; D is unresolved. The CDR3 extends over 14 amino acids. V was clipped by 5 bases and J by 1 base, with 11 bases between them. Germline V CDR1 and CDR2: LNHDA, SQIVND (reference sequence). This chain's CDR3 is CASSLPNIQETQYF. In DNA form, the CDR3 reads TGTGCCAGTAGTTTACCGAACATCCAAGAGACCCAGTACTTC.

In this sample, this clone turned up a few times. CDR3 nucleotides: TGTGCCATCAGTGACGGGTCCGAGCAGTACTTC. This codes for CAISDGSEQYF. This chain uses TRBV10-3 with TRBJ2-7, with D hard to call. This CDR3 has 11 amino acids. Trimming removed 3 bases at V and 6 bases at J, with 6 bases between. Per germline, CDR1 ENHRY and CDR2 SYGVKD.

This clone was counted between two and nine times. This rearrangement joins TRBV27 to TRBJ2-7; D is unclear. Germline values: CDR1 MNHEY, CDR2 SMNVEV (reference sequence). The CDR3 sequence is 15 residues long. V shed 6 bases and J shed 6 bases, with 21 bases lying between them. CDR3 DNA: TGTGCCAGCAGATCAGTCCCCCTGCTTCGTACCGAGCAGTACTTC. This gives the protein CASRSVPLLRTEQYF.

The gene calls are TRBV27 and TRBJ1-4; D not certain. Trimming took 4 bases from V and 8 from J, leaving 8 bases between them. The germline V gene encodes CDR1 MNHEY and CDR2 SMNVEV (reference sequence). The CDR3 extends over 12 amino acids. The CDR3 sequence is CASSSPSEKLFF. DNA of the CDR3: TGTGCCAGCAGTTCCCCCAGCGAAAAACTGTTTTTT. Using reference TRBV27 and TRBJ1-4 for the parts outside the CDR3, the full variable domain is EAQVTQNPRYLITVTGKKLTVTCSQNMNHEYMSWYRQDPGLGLRQIYYSMNVEVTDKGDVPEGYKVSRKEKRNFPLILESPSPNQTSLYFCASSSPSEKLFFGSGTQLSVL.

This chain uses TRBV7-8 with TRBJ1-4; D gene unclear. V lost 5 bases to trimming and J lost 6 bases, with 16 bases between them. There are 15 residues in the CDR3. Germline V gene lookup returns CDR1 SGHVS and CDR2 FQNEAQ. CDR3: CASSLSVGVHEKLFF. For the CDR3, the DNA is TGTGCCAGCAGCCTATCTGTGGGCGTACATGAAAAACTGTTTTTT.

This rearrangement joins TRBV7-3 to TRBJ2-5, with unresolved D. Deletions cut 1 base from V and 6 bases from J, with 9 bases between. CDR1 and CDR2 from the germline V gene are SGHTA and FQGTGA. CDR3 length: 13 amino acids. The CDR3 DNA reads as TGTGCCAGCAGCTTAAGACTTCTTCAGACCCAGTACTTC. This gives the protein CASSLRLLQTQYF.

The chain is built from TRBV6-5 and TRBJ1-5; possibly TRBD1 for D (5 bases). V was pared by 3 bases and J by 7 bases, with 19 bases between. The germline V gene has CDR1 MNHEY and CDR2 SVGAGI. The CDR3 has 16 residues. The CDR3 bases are TGTGCCAGCAGTTATTTCCCCCCGGCAGGGAAGCAGCCCCAGCATTTT. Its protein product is CASSYFPPAGKQPQHF.

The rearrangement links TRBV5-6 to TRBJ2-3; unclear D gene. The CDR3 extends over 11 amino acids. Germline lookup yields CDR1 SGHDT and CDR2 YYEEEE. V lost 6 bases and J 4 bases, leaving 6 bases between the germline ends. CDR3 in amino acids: CASIQADTQYF. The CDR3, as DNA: TGTGCCAGCATCCAAGCAGATACGCAGTATTTT.

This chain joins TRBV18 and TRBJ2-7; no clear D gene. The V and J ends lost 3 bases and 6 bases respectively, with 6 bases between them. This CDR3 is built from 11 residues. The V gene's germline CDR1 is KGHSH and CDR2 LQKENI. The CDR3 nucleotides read TGTGCCAGCTCACCTGCTGGCGAGCAGTACTTC. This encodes CASSPAGEQYF.

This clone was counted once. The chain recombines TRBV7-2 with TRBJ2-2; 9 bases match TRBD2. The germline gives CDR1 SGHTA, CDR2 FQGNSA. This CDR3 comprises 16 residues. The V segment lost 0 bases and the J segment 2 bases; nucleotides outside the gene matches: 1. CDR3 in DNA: TGTGCCAGCAGCTTAGCTAGCGGGAGTAACACCGGGGAGCTGTTTTTT. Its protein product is CASSLASGSNTGELFF.

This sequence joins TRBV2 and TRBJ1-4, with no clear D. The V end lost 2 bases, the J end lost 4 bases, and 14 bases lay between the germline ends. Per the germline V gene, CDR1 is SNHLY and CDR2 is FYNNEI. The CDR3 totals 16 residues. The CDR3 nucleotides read TGTGCCAGCAGTGAACGGAGGCAGCCTAATAATGAAAAACTGTTTTTT. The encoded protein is CASSERRQPNNEKLFF. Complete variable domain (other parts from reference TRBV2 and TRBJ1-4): EPEVTQTPSHQVTQMGQEVILRCVPISNHLYFYWYRQILGQKVEFLVSFYNNEISEKSEIFDDQFSVERPDGSNFTLKIRSTKLEDSAMYFCASSERRQPNNEKLFFGSGTQLSVL.

CDR3 DNA: TGTGCCAGTAAGGACAGGGGGAGCTATGGCTACACCTTC. Translation: CASKDRGSYGYTF. The chain employs TRBV19 and TRBJ1-2; 10 bases align to TRBD1. The CDR3 has 13 residues. Germline V gene lookup returns CDR1 LNHDA and CDR2 SQIVND (reference sequence). The trim removed 7 bases at V and 4 bases at J, leaving 3 bases unmatched.

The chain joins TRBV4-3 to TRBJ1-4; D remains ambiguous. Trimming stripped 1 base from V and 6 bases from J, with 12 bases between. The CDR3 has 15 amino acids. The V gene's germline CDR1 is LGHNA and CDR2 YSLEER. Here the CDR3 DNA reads TGCGCCAGCAGCCAAGGATCGGGTTTTTATGAAAAACTGTTTTTT. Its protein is CASSQGSGFYEKLFF.

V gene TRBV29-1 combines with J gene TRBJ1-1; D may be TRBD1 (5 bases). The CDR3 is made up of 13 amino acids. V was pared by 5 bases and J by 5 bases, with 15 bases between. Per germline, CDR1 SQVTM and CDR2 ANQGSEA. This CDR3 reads CSVRGGAGTEAFF. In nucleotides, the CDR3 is TGCAGCGTTCGCGGAGGGGCAGGTACTGAAGCTTTCTTT.

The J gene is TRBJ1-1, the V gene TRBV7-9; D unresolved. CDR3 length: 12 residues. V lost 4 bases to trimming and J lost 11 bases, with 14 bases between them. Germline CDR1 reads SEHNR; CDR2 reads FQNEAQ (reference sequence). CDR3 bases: TGTGCCAGCAGCTCCGGCCGTCCCGAGGCTTTCTTT. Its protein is CASSSGRPEAFF.

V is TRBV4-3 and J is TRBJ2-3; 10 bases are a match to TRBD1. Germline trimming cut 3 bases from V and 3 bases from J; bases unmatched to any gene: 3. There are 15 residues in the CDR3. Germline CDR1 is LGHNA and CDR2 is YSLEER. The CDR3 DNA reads TGCGCCAGCAGCCACGGGACAGGGGATACAGATACGCAGTATTTT. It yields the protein CASSHGTGDTDTQYF.

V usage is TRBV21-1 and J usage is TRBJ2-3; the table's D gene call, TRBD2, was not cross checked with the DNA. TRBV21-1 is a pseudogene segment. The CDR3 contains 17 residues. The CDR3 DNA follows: TGTGCCAGCAAAAGTCCTACTACGGAGGCCCGCACAGATACGCAGTATTTT. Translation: CASKSPTTEARTDTQYF.